A single sample is the source of the 12 T cell receptor beta chains below, sequenced in a study of a mutant IDH1 vaccine in newly diagnosed glioma. Sequencing used immunoSEQ multiplex PCR; TCRdb keeps in-frame clones, though not all of them. The sample records tens of thousands of clones, about 65% being singletons. Time point meaning: week 47, end of study. With topical imiquimod, each dose of the vaccine consisted of 300 ug of mutant IDH1 20-mer peptide. No antigens are known for them. This specimen consisted of peripheral blood mononuclear cells (PBMCs), obtained from a glioma patient whose treatment included an IDH1 peptide vaccine. These receptors were collected from a middle-aged man with glioma. Some clones in this sample may be carry-over from other donors' samples.

The chain recombines TRBV4-1 with TRBJ2-7; 8 nucleotides match TRBD2. This CDR3 is 16 amino acids long. J lost 5 bases, V lost 4 bases, and 13 bases had no gene match. Germline loops: CDR1 MGHRA, CDR2 YSYEKL. Here the CDR3 DNA reads TGCGCCAGCAGCCGGACGCCGACTAGCGTTCTGGACGAGCAGTACTTC. Protein product: CASSRTPTSVLDEQYF.

The rearrangement joins TRBV14 to TRBJ1-1; D is ambiguous. Germline CDR1 reads SGHDN; CDR2 reads FVKESK. With 0 bases removed from V and 0 bases from J, the gap between germline ends came to 5 bases. This CDR3 contains 14 residues. The CDR3 DNA is TGTGCCAGCAGCCAAGAACCGGTGAACACTGAAGCTTTCTTT. Its translation: CASSQEPVNTEAFF.

V and J are TRBV29-1 and TRBJ2-3; unclear D gene. This CDR3 is built from 13 residues. Germline CDR1 SQVTM, CDR2 ANQGSEA. V was cut by 4 bases and J by 3 bases, with 11 bases left in between. The CDR3 protein is CSVGLGTTDTQYF. The DNA of the CDR3 is TGCAGCGTTGGGCTAGGAACAACAGATACGCAGTATTTT.

The chain has TRBV6-1 and TRBJ1-4; unclear D gene. CDR3 length: 11 residues. The germline CDR1 and CDR2 sequences are MNHNS and SASEGT. V lost 5 bases and J 6 bases, leaving 4 bases between the germline ends. CDR3 sequence: CASSSYEKLFF. Here the CDR3 DNA reads TGTGCCAGCAGTTCCTATGAAAAACTGTTTTTT.

V gene TRBV13 combines with J gene TRBJ2-7, with D maybe TRBD1 (6 bases). The V gene's germline CDR1 is PRHDT and CDR2 FYEKMQ (reference sequence). This CDR3 comprises 14 residues. Trimming cost V 0 bases and J 2 bases, with 8 bases left between them. CDR3 sequence reads: CASSLGGGTYEQYF. CDR3 bases: TGTGCCAGCAGCTTAGGAGGGGGAACCTACGAGCAGTACTTC.

This rearrangement joins TRBV7-9 to TRBJ1-6; no definite D call. V was shortened by 1 base and J by 8 bases, with 12 bases between the two germline ends. In germline, CDR1 is SEHNR, CDR2 FQNEAQ (reference sequence). The CDR3 length is 15 residues. The CDR3 reads CASSLGRSGDSPLHF. CDR3 coding DNA: TGTGCCAGCAGCTTAGGTCGGTCAGGCGATTCACCCCTCCACTTT.

CDR3 bases: TGTGCCAGCAGCTCCAGGGGGCGCCTATGGGGCTACACCTTC. Its protein is CASSSRGRLWGYTF. The rearrangement joins TRBV9 to TRBJ1-2; 8 positions agree with TRBD1. The CDR3 totals 14 residues. Germline CDR1 SGDLS, CDR2 YYNGEE. Trimming took 4 bases from V and 8 from J; bases not matched to a gene: 10.

This clone was detected once. This chain connects TRBV15 to TRBJ2-4, with D possibly matching TRBD1 (5 bases). V was clipped by 0 bases and J by 9 bases, with 9 bases between them. CDR3 length: 13 amino acids. Germline CDR1 LNHNV, CDR2 YYDKDF (reference sequence). The DNA of the CDR3 is TGTGCCACCAGCAGAGAGCAGGGCGGCATTCAGTACTTC. The encoded protein is CATSREQGGIQYF.

This clone was picked up a small number of times. This chain connects TRBV11-3 to TRBJ2-7; D is unclear. V was cut by 1 base and J by 2 bases, with 6 bases left in between. The CDR3 length is 13 residues. Germline V CDR1 and CDR2: SGHNT, YENEEA. As DNA, the CDR3 is TGTGCCAGCAGCTTAGGACCCACCTACGAGCAGTACTTC. Encoded protein: CASSLGPTYEQYF.

This clone was detected only a few times. The chain employs TRBV6-5 and TRBJ2-7; no definite D call. Germline V gives CDR1 MNHEY, CDR2 SVGAGI. CDR3 size: 15 residues. Trimming left V 3 bases short and J 2 bases short, with 14 bases between. The CDR3 region has the DNA TGTGCCAGCAGTTATTCCCCCGCCAGCACCTACGAGCAGTACTTC. Translated: CASSYSPASTYEQYF.

This clone was counted between two and nine times. This chain uses TRBV6-1 with TRBJ1-2; no firm D call. The CDR3 is made up of 16 amino acids. The germline gives CDR1 MNHNS, CDR2 SASEGT. Trimming cost V 1 base and J 7 bases, with 19 bases left between them. CDR3 residues: CASSEVGRTTGSGYTF. CDR3 nucleotides: TGTGCCAGCAGTGAAGTAGGTAGAACGACGGGCAGTGGCTACACCTTC.

The chain recombines TRBV29-1 with TRBJ1-2; 7 positions agree with TRBD1. Germline trimming cut 6 bases from V and 2 bases from J; bases unmatched to any gene: 6. CDR3 length: 13 amino acids. CDR1 is SQVTM and CDR2 is ANQGSEA in the germline V gene. CDR3 region: CSVGDSVNYGYTF. CDR3 coding DNA: TGCAGCGTGGGGGACAGTGTAAACTATGGCTACACCTTC. Full variable domain (outside the CDR3, taken from reference TRBV29-1 and TRBJ1-2): SAVISQKPSRDICQRGTSLTIQCQVDSQVTMMFWYRQQPGQSLTLIATANQGSEATYESGFVIDKFPISRPNLTFSTLTVSNMSPEDSSIYLCSVGDSVNYGYTFGSGTRLTVV.